The 9 T cell receptor beta chains below were found in one sample sequenced in a study of blood T cell repertoires in COVID-19. Libraries were prepared by immunoSEQ multiplex PCR; TCRdb keeps only in-frame clonotypes and omits some of them. This table holds roughly 38,000 clones, 85% found once. Sequenced material: peripheral blood. Source of these receptors: a man aged 50-59 years with active COVID-19.

The rearrangement uses TRBV5-1 and TRBJ1-1; D not resolved. Germline CDR1 is SGHRS and CDR2 is YFSETQ. V gave up 6 bases and J gave up 1 base, with 13 bases separating them. The length of the CDR3 is 14 residues. CDR3 sequence reads: CASKAGNGNTEAFF. CDR3 nucleotides: TGCGCCAGCAAGGCGGGGAATGGGAACACTGAAGCTTTCTTT.

The V call is TRBV5-1, the J call TRBJ1-1; TRBD1 matches at 9 bases. This CDR3 has 16 amino acids. Germline V gives CDR1 SGHRS, CDR2 YFSETQ. V lost 1 base to trimming and J lost 2 bases; unmatched junction nucleotides: 6. In nucleotides, the CDR3 is TGCGCCAGCAGCTTGCTGGACAGGGGATCAAACACTGAAGCTTTCTTT. Translation: CASSLLDRGSNTEAFF.

The V call is TRBV9, the J call TRBJ2-7, with 7 bases aligning to TRBD2. The germline gives CDR1 SGDLS, CDR2 YYNGEE. The CDR3 runs 12 residues. The DNA of the CDR3 is TGTACTGAACGGGGACTACCCTACGAGCAGTACTTC. This codes for CTERGLPYEQYF.

V is TRBV7-9 and J is TRBJ2-3, with D unclear. The V and J ends lost 2 bases and 2 bases respectively, with 5 bases between them. The CDR3 length is 13 residues. Per germline, CDR1 SEHNR and CDR2 FQNEAQ (reference sequence). CDR3 DNA: TGTGCCAGCAGCTTACCCCTCACAGATACGCAGTATTTT. Translated, it gives CASSLPLTDTQYF.

The chain recombines TRBV10-3 with TRBJ2-1; 12 nucleotides align to TRBD2. In germline, CDR1 is ENHRY, CDR2 SYGVKD. J lost 6 bases, V lost 5 bases, and 5 bases had no gene match. The CDR3 is 15 residues long. The CDR3 nucleotides read TGTGCCATCAGTTTTACTAGCGGGGGGCTCAATGAGCAGTTCTTC. The encoded protein is CAISFTSGGLNEQFF.

The chain combines TRBV10-3 with TRBJ2-3, with 9 bases lining up with TRBD2. Germline V CDR1 and CDR2: ENHRY, SYGVKD. J gave up 3 bases and V 2 bases, and 6 bases lay outside the gene matches. The CDR3 spans 16 residues. The CDR3 nucleotides are TGTGCCATCAGTGAGATAGCGGGGGTGGGGACAGATACGCAGTATTTT. Translation: CAISEIAGVGTDTQYF.

J is TRBJ1-2 and V is TRBV4-2, with 11 bases matching TRBD1. Looked up from germline, CDR1 is LGHNA and CDR2 is YNFKEQ. The V gene end was trimmed by 4 bases and the J gene end by 3 bases; junction bases not matched to a gene: 4. The CDR3 has 15 residues. The CDR3 coding sequence is TGTGCCAGCAGCCCCCGGGACAGGGGGGACTATGGCTACACCTTC. The encoded protein is CASSPRDRGDYGYTF.

The chain employs TRBV28 and TRBJ2-2; D is unresolved. Germline V gene sequence: CDR1 MDHEN, CDR2 SYDVKM. The CDR3 extends over 15 amino acids. With 6 bases removed from V and 1 base from J, the gap between germline ends came to 12 bases. In DNA form, the CDR3 reads TGTGCCAGCAGCCTGGCCAGGTTGAACACCGGGGAGCTGTTTTTT. Translation gives CASSLARLNTGELFF.

This chain joins TRBV7-6 and TRBJ1-2; D is unclear. V lost 1 base, J lost 2 bases, and 5 bases lay in between. Germline loops: CDR1 SGHVS, CDR2 FNYEAQ. The CDR3 extends over 13 amino acids. As DNA, the CDR3 is TGTGCCAGCAGCTTAGTGGGCAACTATGGCTACACCTTC. Translated: CASSLVGNYGYTF.